These T cell receptor beta chains were read from a single sample in a study of blood T cell repertoires in COVID-19. Generated by immunoSEQ multiplex PCR, the TCRdb table keeps only in-frame clones and is missing some. There are 150,000 to 250,000 clones in the sample; about four fifths occur only once, and roughly 6.9% lies in the top ten. The sample was PBMCs or T cells enriched from blood (not recorded which). Every receptor here comes from a man aged 35-49 years who had recovered from COVID-19. The CDR3 runs from the conserved cysteine through the conserved F or W. A D gene is named only where the DNA matches it firmly. Only some rows state a clone size, as once, few, many or a class for expanded clones.

j_call,v_call,clone_size,cdr3_length,d_call,cdr3_nt,cdr3_aa
TRBJ1-5,TRBV19,.,16,TRBD1,TGTGCCAGTAGTACAAGACAGGGGAAGTGGAATCAGCCCCAGCATTTT,CASSTRQGKWNQPQHF
TRBJ1-2,TRBV7-2,.,13,.,TGTGCCAGCAGCTTAGACAGGGTCTATGGCTACACCTTC,CASSLDRVYGYTF
TRBJ1-5,TRBV7-9,once,14,.,TGTGCCAGCAGCCTCGCTGACAGGAATCAGCCCCAGCATTTT,CASSLADRNQPQHF
TRBJ1-3,TRBV6-4,once,15,.,TGTGCCAGCAGTGACGATCAGGACGCAGGGAACACCATATATTTT,CASSDDQDAGNTIYF
TRBJ1-2,TRBV2,.,13,.,TGTGCCAGCAGTGAAACAGGGAGGGGCGGCTACACCTTC,CASSETGRGGYTF
TRBJ1-6,TRBV2,.,15,TRBD1,TGTGCCAGCAGACTGGGGACAGGGAACAATTCACCCCTCCACTTT,CASRLGTGNNSPLHF
TRBJ1-2,TRBV7-8,.,14,TRBD1,TGTGCCAGCAGCTTAGTGAGGACAGGGGATGGCTACACCTTC,CASSLVRTGDGYTF
TRBJ2-5,TRBV30,.,13,TRBD1,TGTGCCTGGAGGATACAGGGGGCTGGGACCCAGTACTTC,CAWRIQGAGTQYF
TRBJ1-2,TRBV19,few,13,TRBD1,TGTGCCAGTAGCCGGACAGGGAATCCTGGCTACACCTTC,CASSRTGNPGYTF
TRBJ2-5,TRBV29-1,.,14,.,TGCAGCGTTAGCACCTTGGGAGGCCAAGAGACCCAGTACTTC,CSVSTLGGQETQYF
TRBJ2-7,TRBV20-1,.,13,.,TGCAGTGCTAGTCTAACTTTTCCCTACGAGCAGTACTTC,CSASLTFPYEQYF
TRBJ1-2,TRBV12-3/TRBV12-4,few,12,.,TGTGCCAGCAGTACAGGGAGAGATGGCTACACCTTC,CASSTGRDGYTF
TRBJ1-2,TRBV28,.,13,.,TGTGCCAGCAGTTCATCAGGGAAATATGGCTACACCTTC,CASSSSGKYGYTF
TRBJ2-2,TRBV6-5,.,15,TRBD1,TGTGCCAGCAGTAGGGACAGGGACGCCACCGGGGAGCTGTTTTTT,CASSRDRDATGELFF
TRBJ2-5,TRBV5-1,once,17,TRBD2,TGCGCCAGCAGCCCCGTCGGTAGCGGGGGTTCCCAAGAGACCCAGTACTTC,CASSPVGSGGSQETQYF
TRBJ1-1,TRBV4-2,.,16,.,TGTGCCAGCAGCCAAGATCTAAGGGGGGGGAACACTGAAGCTTTCTTT,CASSQDLRGGNTEAFF
TRBJ1-5,TRBV5-1,.,13,TRBD1,TGCGCCAGCAGCTTACAGGGGGCTCAGCCCCAGCATTTT,CASSLQGAQPQHF
TRBJ1-1,TRBV7-2,.,14,.,TGTGCCAGCAGCTTCGGGTGGCGACGAACTGAAGCTTTCTTT,CASSFGWRRTEAFF
TRBJ1-1,TRBV19,.,17,TRBD1,TGTGCCAGTACCAGAGGGGGCGCAGGGCAAATGAACACTGAAGCTTTCTTT,CASTRGGAGQMNTEAFF
TRBJ2-7,TRBV19,.,14,.,TGTGCCAGTAGTATATCGACAAAGACCTACGAGCAGTACTTC,CASSISTKTYEQYF
TRBJ1-3,TRBV29-1,.,14,.,TGCAGCGCTCTTATGGGAGGCTCTGGAAACACCATATATTTT,CSALMGGSGNTIYF
TRBJ2-2,TRBV25-1,few,15,TRBD1,TGTGCCAGCAGTAAATGGACAGGGCGCACCGGGGAGCTGTTTTTT,CASSKWTGRTGELFF
TRBJ1-5,TRBV28,.,14,.,TGTGCCAGCAGTTTCCTCAGATTCAATCAGCCCCAGCATTTT,CASSFLRFNQPQHF
TRBJ2-7,TRBV29-1,.,14,TRBD1,TGCAGCGTTGCTACCGGGACAGGGAGGTACGAGCAGTACTTC,CSVATGTGRYEQYF
TRBJ2-1,TRBV28,.,15,TRBD2,TGTGCCAGCAGACCCCAGCGGGGGGCCTACAATGAGCAGTTCTTC,CASRPQRGAYNEQFF